A selection of T cell receptor beta chains follows, all from one sample in a study of Tregs in tolerant kidney transplant recipients. Clones were sequenced by immunoSEQ multiplex PCR, and TCRdb holds only the in-frame ones, with some missing. The sample has 60,000 to 95,000 clones; 95% to 98% are singletons. The sample was CD4+ T cells from blood, taken before the transplant. The source is a human donor who received a combined kidney and bone marrow transplant. Each CDR3 is given with its conserved first and last residue. Clone size is shown for a subset of rows, as once, few, many or a class of expanded clone.

TRBV19	TRBJ1-2	-	CASSPSGDYGYTF
TRBV18	TRBJ2-7	-	CASSPVSEGRYEQYF
TRBV5-1	TRBJ1-1	-	CASRGLGDEAFF
TRBV27	TRBJ1-2	-	CASSPNPSPGNYGYTF
TRBV6-1	TRBJ1-2	once	CASSEAGGQPNYGYTF
TRBV5-1	TRBJ2-6	-	CASSLEGQGSGANVLTF
TRBV9	TRBJ1-1	-	CASSPRTAMNTEAFF
TRBV9	TRBJ2-7	-	CASSVAGGRPYEQYF
TRBV4-3	TRBJ1-3	-	CASSQETGGPSGNTIYF
TRBV5-5	TRBJ2-1	once	CASSLGPGSSYNEQFF
TRBV10-1	TRBJ2-7	-	CASTTGSGQHTHEQYF
TRBV30	TRBJ1-3	-	CAWSPWTRGSGNTIYF
TRBV19	TRBJ1-1	-	CASTLRGLDTEAFF
TRBV11-2	TRBJ2-1	once	CASSPGTINYEQFF
TRBV7-2	TRBJ2-1	-	CASSFEGNSYNEQFF
TRBV5-4	TRBJ1-3	-	CASSRDRGRNTIYF
TRBV4-2	TRBJ1-5	-	CASSPGGAGLNQPQHF
TRBV7-3	TRBJ2-5	-	CASSLGGTDQETQYF
TRBV18	TRBJ1-4	-	CASSPGGSLEGRLFF
TRBV27	TRBJ2-7	-	CASSLQTGGTYEQYF
TRBV5-4	TRBJ2-1	-	CASSLTGTSGREQFF
TRBV13	TRBJ1-2	once	CASSPGTGGFVGYTF
TRBV7-3	TRBJ2-1	-	CASSSGPGGNEQFF
TRBV18	TRBJ2-7	-	CASSRGQGTYEQYF
TRBV4-1	TRBJ2-2	-	CASSLGQGIPGELFF
TRBV5-4	TRBJ2-7	-	CASSLLGPTYEQYF
TRBV4-1	TRBJ2-3	-	CATSLAGARTYDNTQYF
TRBV4-2	TRBJ2-5	-	CASSPRQGQETQYF
TRBV18	TRBJ2-7	once	CASSPETGSSYEQYF
TRBV9	TRBJ1-5	-	CASSKDSNNQPQHF
TRBV5-1	TRBJ1-5	-	CASSLEPQGLQPQHF
TRBV7-9	TRBJ2-3	once	CASSLRQGTDTQYF
TRBV27	TRBJ2-2	-	CASSLNTGTGDTGELFF
TRBV15	TRBJ2-7	once	CATSRDPHTLYEQYF
TRBV7-2	TRBJ2-1	-	CASTTTSGGQVQFF
TRBV7-2	TRBJ2-2	-	CASSLLGRSNTGELFF
TRBV27	TRBJ2-7	-	CALQTGTAYEQYF
TRBV9	TRBJ2-3	-	CASSLLPGTTDTQYF
TRBV10-3	TRBJ2-5	-	CAITEGRGETQYF
TRBV29-1	TRBJ1-2	once	CSVATDSTNYGYTF
TRBV5-5	TRBJ2-3	-	CASSLWDSTTDTQYF